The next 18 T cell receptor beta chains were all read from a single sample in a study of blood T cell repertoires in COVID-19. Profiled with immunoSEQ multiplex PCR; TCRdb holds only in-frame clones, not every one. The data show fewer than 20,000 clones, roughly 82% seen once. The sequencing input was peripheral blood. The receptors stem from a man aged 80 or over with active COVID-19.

This chain's CDR3 is CASSPRLAGSEQFF. Written as DNA, the CDR3 is TGTGCCAGCAGCCCTCGACTAGCGGGAAGTGAGCAGTTCTTC. The chain recombines TRBV7-2 with TRBJ2-1; the match to TRBD2 covers 11 bases. V trimming: 5 bases; J trimming: 9 bases; junction bases outside the gene matches: 6. This CDR3 has 14 residues. Germline CDR1 SGHTA, CDR2 FQGNSA.

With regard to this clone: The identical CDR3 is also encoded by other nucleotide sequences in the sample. The CDR3 DNA reads as TGCGCCAGCAGCTTGGTGGAGCGGGGTGAGCAGTTCTTC. It encodes CASSLVERGEQFF. The chain uses TRBV5-1 and TRBJ2-1, with TRBD2 identical over 7 bases. Germline V CDR1 and CDR2: SGHRS, YFSETQ. The CDR3 sequence is 13 residues long. V gave up 0 bases and J gave up 9 bases; unmatched junction bases: 3.

DNA of the CDR3: TGTGCCAGCAGCTTATTTCGGGACTATGGCTACACCTTC. This translates into CASSLFRDYGYTF. This chain links TRBV7-8 with TRBJ1-2, with D uncertain. The V end was cut by 2 bases, the J end by 3 bases, with 7 bases between. The CDR3 is 13 amino acids. The germline V gene has CDR1 SGHVS and CDR2 FQNEAQ.

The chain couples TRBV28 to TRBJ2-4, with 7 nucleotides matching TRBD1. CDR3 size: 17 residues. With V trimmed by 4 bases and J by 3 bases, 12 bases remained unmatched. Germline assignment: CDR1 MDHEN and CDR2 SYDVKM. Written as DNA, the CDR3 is TGTGCCAGCAGTTCGGTCTTAGGGGGCGTCGACAAAAACATTCAGTACTTC. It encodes CASSSVLGGVDKNIQYF.

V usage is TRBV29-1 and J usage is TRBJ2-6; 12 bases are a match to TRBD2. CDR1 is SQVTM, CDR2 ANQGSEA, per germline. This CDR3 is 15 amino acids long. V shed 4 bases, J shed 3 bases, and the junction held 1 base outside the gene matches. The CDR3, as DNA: TGCAGCGTTGGACTAGCGGGAGTTGGGGCCAACGTCCTGACTTTC. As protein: CSVGLAGVGANVLTF.

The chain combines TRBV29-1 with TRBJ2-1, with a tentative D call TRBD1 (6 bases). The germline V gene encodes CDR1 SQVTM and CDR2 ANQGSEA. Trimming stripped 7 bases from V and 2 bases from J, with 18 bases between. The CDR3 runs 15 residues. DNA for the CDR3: TGCAGCGGAAACTATGACAGGTGGACCTACAATGAGCAGTTCTTC. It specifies CSGNYDRWTYNEQFF.

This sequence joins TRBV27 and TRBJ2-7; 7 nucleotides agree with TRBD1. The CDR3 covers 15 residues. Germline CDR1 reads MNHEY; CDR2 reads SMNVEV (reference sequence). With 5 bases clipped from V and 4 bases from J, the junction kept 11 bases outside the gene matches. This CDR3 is CASSTTQAGGYEQYF. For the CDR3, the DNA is TGTGCCAGCAGTACCACACAGGCAGGGGGATACGAGCAGTACTTC.

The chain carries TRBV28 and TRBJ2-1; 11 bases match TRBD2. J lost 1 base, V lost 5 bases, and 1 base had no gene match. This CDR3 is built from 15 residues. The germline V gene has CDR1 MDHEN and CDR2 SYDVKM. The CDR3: CASSIAGGSYNEQFF. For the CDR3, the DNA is TGTGCCAGCAGTATAGCGGGAGGGTCCTACAATGAGCAGTTCTTC.

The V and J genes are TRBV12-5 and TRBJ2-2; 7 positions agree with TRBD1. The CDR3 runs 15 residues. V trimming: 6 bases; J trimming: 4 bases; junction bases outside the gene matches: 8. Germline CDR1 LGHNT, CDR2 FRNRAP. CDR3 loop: CASGPGTVFTGELFF. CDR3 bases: TGTGCTAGTGGCCCCGGGACAGTCTTCACCGGGGAGCTGTTTTTT. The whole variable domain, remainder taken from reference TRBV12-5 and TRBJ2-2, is DARVTQTPRHKVTEMGQEVTMRCQPILGHNTVFWYRQTMMQGLELLAYFRNRAPLDDSGMPKDRFSAEMPDATLATLKIQPSEPRDSAVYFCASGPGTVFTGELFFGEGSRLTVL.

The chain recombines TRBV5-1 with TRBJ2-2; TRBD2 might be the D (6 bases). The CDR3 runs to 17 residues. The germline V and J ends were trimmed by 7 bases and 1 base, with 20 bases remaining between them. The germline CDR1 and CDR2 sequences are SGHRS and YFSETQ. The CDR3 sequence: CASDPSGVGVNTGELFF. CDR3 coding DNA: TGCGCCAGCGACCCGTCGGGAGTGGGAGTGAACACCGGGGAGCTGTTTTTT.

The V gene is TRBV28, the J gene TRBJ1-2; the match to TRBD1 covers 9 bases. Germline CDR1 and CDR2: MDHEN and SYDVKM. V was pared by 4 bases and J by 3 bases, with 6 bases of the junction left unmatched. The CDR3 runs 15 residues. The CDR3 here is CASSSPGQGDYGYTF. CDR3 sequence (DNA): TGTGCCAGCAGTTCACCGGGACAGGGAGACTATGGCTACACCTTC.

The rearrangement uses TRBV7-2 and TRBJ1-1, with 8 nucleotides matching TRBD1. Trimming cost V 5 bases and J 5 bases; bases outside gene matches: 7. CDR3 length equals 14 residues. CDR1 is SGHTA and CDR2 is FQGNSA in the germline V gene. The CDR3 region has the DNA TGTGCCAGCAGCAAGCTACAGGGGGGAACTGAAGCTTTCTTT. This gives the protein CASSKLQGGTEAFF.

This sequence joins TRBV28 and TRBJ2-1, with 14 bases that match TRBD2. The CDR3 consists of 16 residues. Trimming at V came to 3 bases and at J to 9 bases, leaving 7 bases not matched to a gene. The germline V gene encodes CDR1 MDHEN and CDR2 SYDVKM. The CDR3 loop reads CASSFRGLAGAGEQFF. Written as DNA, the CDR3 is TGTGCCAGCAGTTTCCGGGGACTAGCGGGAGCCGGTGAGCAGTTCTTC. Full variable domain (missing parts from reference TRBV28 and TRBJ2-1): DVKVTQSSRYLVKRTGEKVFLECVQDMDHENMFWYRQDPGLGLRLIYFSYDVKMKEKGDIPEGYSVSREKKERFSLILESASTNQTSMYLCASSFRGLAGAGEQFFGPGTRLTVL.

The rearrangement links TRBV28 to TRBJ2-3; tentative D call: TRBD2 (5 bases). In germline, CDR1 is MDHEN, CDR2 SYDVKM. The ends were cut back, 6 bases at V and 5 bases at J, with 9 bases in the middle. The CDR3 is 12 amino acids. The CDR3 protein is CASSHSGDTQYF. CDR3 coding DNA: TGTGCCAGCAGCCACAGCGGAGATACGCAGTATTTT.

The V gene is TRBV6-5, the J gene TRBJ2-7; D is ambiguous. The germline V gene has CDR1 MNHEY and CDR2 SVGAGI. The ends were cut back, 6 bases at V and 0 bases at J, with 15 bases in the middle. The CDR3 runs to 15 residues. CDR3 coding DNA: TGTGCCAGCAGCCCGATTAGACTGAACTCCTACGAGCAGTACTTC. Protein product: CASSPIRLNSYEQYF.

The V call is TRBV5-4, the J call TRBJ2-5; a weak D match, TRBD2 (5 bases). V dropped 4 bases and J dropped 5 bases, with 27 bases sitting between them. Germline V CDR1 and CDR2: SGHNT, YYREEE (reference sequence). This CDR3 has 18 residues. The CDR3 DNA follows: TGTGCCAGCAGCAGCAGCTTAAGCCCGGGCGGCTCGGGGGAGACCCAGTACTTC. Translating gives CASSSSLSPGGSGETQYF. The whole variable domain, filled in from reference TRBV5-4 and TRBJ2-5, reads ETGVTQSPTHLIKTRGQQVTLRCSSQSGHNTVSWYQQALGQGPQFIFQYYREEENGRGNFPPRFSGLQFPNYSSELNVNALELDDSALYLCASSSSLSPGGSGETQYFGPGTRLLVL.

Written as DNA, the CDR3 is TGTGCCAGCAGTGAAGTTTCACGGACAGGCGGCTACGAGCAGTACTTC. Its protein product is CASSEVSRTGGYEQYF. This chain uses TRBV2 with TRBJ2-7; 7 nucleotides agree with TRBD1. CDR3 size: 16 residues. The germline CDR1 and CDR2 sequences are SNHLY and FYNNEI. The trim removed 1 base at V and 3 bases at J, leaving 9 bases unmatched. Drawing the rest from reference TRBV2 and TRBJ2-7, the complete variable domain is EPEVTQTPSHQVTQMGQEVILRCVPISNHLYFYWYRQILGQKVEFLVSFYNNEISEKSEIFDDQFSVERPDGSNFTLKIRSTKLEDSAMYFCASSEVSRTGGYEQYFGPGTRLTVT.

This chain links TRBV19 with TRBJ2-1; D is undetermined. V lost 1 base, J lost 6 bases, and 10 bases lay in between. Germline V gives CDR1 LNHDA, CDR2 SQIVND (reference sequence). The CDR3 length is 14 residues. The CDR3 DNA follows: TGTGCCAGTAGTATAGGGTGGCAGGCCAATGAGCAGTTCTTC. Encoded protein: CASSIGWQANEQFF. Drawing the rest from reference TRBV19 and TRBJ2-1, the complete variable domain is DGGITQSPKYLFRKEGQNVTLSCEQNLNHDAMYWYRQDPGQGLRLIYYSQIVNDFQKGDIAEGYSVSREKKESFPLTVTSAQKNPTAFYLCASSIGWQANEQFFGPGTRLTVL.